The entry below gives a single T cell receptor (beta chain) sequence along with its context. Other nucleotide sequences from this sample produce the same CDR3. These data originate in a study of blood T cell repertoires in COVID-19. About the study: COVID-19 samples, acute and convalescent, were from the United States, Italy and Spain.

The CDR3 is 16 residues long. V was pared by 0 bases and J by 0 bases, with 9 bases between. Germline assignment: CDR1 SGHRS and CDR2 YFSETQ. Sequencing was performed with immunoSEQ multiplex PCR; in TCRdb, only in-frame clones are kept and a portion is missing. The sample includes 250,000 to 300,000 clones, about 68% of them seen just once. The receptor was isolated from a woman older than 75 with acute or convalescent COVID-19. The specimen sequenced was peripheral blood. The gene calls are TRBV5-1 and TRBJ1-4, with a tentative D call TRBD1 (5 bases). CDR3 in DNA: TGCGCCAGCAGCTTGGGACAGCCGTCAACTAATGAAAAACTGTTTTTT. Its translation: CASSLGQPSTNEKLFF.